This T cell receptor (beta chain) is drawn from a study of blood T cell repertoires in COVID-19. The wider study: The samples span acute and convalescent COVID-19 from the United States, Italy and Spain.

Original data processing: How many nucleated cells were present was estimated from reference gene primer amplification. Data came from immunoSEQ multiplex PCR; TCRdb stores just in-frame clones and leaves some out. The DNA was the basis for D and trimming; V, J and clone size are from that table. The data hold about 100,000 clones, with 88% observed a single time. CDR1 and CDR2 (germline): MNHEY, SVGAGI. This CDR3 has 15 amino acids. Between the trimmed V and J ends, which lost 6 bases and 0 bases, there was a span of 12 bases. The chain joins TRBV6-5 to TRBJ2-1; D gene unclear. The sequence was obtained from a human donor in a cohort sampled during active COVID-19. Sequenced material: peripheral blood. The CDR3 reads CASRTRPSSYNEQFF. The CDR3 nucleotides read TGTGCCAGCAGGACACGACCGAGCTCCTACAATGAGCAGTTCTTC.